This T cell receptor beta chain was profiled in a study of monozygotic twins with inflammatory bowel disease. Making each TCR library took approximately 3.5 ug of total RNA. TCRdb reprocessed the 5' RACE reads; each CDR3 protein has one entry and no DNA is given. This table lists around 99,000 distinct CDR3 sequences. Overall study results and limits: The study found lower TCRbeta diversity (inverse Simpson) in IBD patients than in healthy co-twins.

A remark on this clonotype: What it binds is unknown.

The specimen sequenced was blood. This receptor was taken from a human donor with ulcerative colitis or Crohn's disease, or a healthy co-twin of an affected twin (not recorded which).

The CDR3 spells CASSLARPSEAFF. The chain employs TRBV5-1 and TRBJ1-1. Germline-derived CDR1 and CDR2 are SGHRS and YFSETQ. The CDR3 has 13 amino acids.